Here is one TCR beta chain with its context. Its target is not known. Looked up from germline, CDR1 is SEHNR and CDR2 is FQNEAQ (reference sequence). CDR3 length: 13 residues. V lost 2 bases, J lost 3 bases, and 7 bases lay in between. This sample stems from a study of T-cell memory formation after mild COVID-19. At the level of the study: The study found TCR clusters largely donor specific. Whole-study findings and limits: Contracting CD4+ clones lay largely in CM and EM, with CD8+ ones residing in EMRA.

One entry per CDR3 protein, called by TCRdb with MiXCR from the 5' RACE reads. This repertoire shows approximately 400,000 distinct CDR3 sequences, about a sixth found once; its top ten account for roughly 21%. J is TRBJ1-1 and V is TRBV7-9; D possibly corresponds to TRBD1 (5 bases). The sample consisted of PBMCs or a T cell subset sorted from them (not recorded which). The receptor was isolated from a man between 18 and 35 years old who had mild COVID-19 (a few samples of this study predate the infection). Cell type and time point are not known. For the CDR3, the DNA is TGTGCCAGCAGCTTATGGGGGGACACTGAAGCTTTCTTT. Amino acid sequence: CASSLWGDTEAFF.